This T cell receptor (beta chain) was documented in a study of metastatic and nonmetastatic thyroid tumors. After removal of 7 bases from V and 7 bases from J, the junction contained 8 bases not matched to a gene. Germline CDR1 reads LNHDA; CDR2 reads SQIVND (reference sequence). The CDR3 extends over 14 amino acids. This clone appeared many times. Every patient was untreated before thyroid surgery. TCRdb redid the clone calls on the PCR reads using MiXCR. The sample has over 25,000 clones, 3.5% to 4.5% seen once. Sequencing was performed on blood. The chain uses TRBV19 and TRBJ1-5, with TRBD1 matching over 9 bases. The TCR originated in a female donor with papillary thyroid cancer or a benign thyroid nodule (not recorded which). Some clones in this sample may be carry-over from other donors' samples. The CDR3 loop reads CASTRDRERQPQHF. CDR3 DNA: TGTGCCAGTACTAGGGACAGGGAAAGACAGCCCCAGCATTTT. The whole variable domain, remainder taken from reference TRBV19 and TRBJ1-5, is DGGITQSPKYLFRKEGQNVTLSCEQNLNHDAMYWYRQDPGQGLRLIYYSQIVNDFQKGDIAEGYSVSREKKESFPLTVTSAQKNPTAFYLCASTRDRERQPQHFGDGTRLSIL.